This T cell receptor beta chain was profiled in a study of regulatory T cells in long-lasting Graves disease. Time point: newly diagnosed GD, antithyroid drugs for less than 3 months. From PBMCs, RNA was extracted and then used to make the TCR library. This clonotype was counted ten times or more. Building the TCR beta libraries relied on iRepertoire HTBI primers, and CDR3 regions underwent Arm-PCR. TCRdb recomputed calls from the multiplex PCR reads with MiXCR, one row per CDR3 protein. The repertoire has about 200,000 distinct CDR3 sequences, approximately 18% of them found once; the top ten carry about 12%. The V gene's germline CDR1 is MNHEY and CDR2 SVGEGT. Trimming removed 8 bases from V and 2 bases from J, with 11 bases in between. The CDR3 is 13 residues long. This sample also belongs to another study, concerning T cells in Graves' hyperthyroidism and ophthalmopathy.

The chain employs TRBV6-2 or TRBV6-3 and TRBJ2-3; D is unclear. The material was peripheral blood mononuclear cells (PBMCs), obtained at new diagnosis, from a patient treated with antithyroid drugs. The clonotype originates from a woman in her 30s with Graves disease. The CDR3: CASGPASTDTQYF. The CDR3 DNA follows: TGTGCCAGCGGCCCCGCATCCACAGATACGCAGTATTTT.